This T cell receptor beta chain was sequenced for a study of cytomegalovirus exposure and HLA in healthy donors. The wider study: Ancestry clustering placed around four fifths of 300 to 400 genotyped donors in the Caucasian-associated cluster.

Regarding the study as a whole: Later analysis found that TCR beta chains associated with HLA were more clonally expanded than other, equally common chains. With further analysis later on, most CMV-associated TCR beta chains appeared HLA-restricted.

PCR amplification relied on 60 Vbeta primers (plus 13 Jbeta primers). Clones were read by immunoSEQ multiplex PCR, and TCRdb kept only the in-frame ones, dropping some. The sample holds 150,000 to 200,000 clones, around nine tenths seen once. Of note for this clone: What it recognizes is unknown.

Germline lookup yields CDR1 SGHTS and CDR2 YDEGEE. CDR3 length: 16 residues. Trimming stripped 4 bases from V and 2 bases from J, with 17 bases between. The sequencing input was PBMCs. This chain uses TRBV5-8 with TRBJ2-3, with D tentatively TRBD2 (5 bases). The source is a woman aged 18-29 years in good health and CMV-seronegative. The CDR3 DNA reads TGTGCCAGCAGCCTCATTGGGCGGACTGTCACAGATACGCAGTATTTT. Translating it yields CASSLIGRTVTDTQYF.